This T cell receptor beta chain was identified during a study of T cell responses to AZD1222 COVID-19 vaccine. Study summary: Pooling covered second doses at about 4 or about 12 weeks.

Measured with immunoSEQ multiplex PCR; TCRdb has only the in-frame clones, and not every one. The sample includes under 200,000 clones, around 93% of them seen just once. V shed 4 bases and J 3 bases; nucleotides not matched to a gene: 7. The germline V gene encodes CDR1 MNHEY and CDR2 SVGAGI. There are 15 residues in the CDR3. Broader study findings: Spike-wide coverage was observed for vaccine-associated CD4 TCRs, with dominant responses at 160-218 and 743-854. After the peak T cell response, and only then, were repertoires sampled.

Concerning this clone: Antigen unknown.

The chain combines TRBV6-5 with TRBJ2-7; 9 bases fit TRBD1. The specimen was peripheral blood, collected on day 0 of AZD1222 vaccination. This TCR was sampled from an adult in good health. CDR3 sequence reads: CASSSFGTGHYEQYF. Written as DNA, the CDR3 is TGTGCCAGCAGTTCGTTCGGGACAGGGCACTACGAGCAGTACTTC.